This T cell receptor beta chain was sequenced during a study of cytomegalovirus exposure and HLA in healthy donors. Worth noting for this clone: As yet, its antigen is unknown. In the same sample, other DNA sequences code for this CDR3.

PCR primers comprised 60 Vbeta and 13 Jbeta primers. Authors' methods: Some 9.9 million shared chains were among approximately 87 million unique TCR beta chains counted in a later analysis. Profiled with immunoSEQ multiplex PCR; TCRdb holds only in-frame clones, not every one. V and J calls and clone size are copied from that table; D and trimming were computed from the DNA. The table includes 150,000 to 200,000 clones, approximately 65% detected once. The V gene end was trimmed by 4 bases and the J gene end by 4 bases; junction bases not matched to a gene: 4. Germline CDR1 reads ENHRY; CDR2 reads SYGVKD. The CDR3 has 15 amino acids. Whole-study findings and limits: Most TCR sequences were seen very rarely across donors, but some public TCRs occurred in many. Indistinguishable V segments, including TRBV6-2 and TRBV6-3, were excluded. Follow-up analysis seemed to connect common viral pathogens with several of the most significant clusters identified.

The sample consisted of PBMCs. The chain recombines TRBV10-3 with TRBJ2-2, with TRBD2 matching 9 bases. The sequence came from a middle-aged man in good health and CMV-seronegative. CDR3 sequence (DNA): TGTGCCATCAGTGGGCTAGCGGGAACCACCGGGGAGCTGTTTTTT. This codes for CAISGLAGTTGELFF.